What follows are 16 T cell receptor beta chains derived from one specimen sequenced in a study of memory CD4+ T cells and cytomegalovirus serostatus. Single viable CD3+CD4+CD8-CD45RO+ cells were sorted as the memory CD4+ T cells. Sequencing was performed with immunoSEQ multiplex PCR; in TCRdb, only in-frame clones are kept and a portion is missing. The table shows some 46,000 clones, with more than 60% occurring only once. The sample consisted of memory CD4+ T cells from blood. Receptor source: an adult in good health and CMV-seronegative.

The CDR3 DNA is TGTGCCTGGTCGACGGTCTTTAATGAAAAACTGTTTTTT. Its protein product is CAWSTVFNEKLFF. V and J are TRBV30 and TRBJ1-4; D call uncertain. V lost 5 bases and J 4 bases, leaving 11 bases between the germline ends. The length of the CDR3 is 13 residues. Germline V gene lookup returns CDR1 GTSNPN and CDR2 SVGIG (reference sequence).

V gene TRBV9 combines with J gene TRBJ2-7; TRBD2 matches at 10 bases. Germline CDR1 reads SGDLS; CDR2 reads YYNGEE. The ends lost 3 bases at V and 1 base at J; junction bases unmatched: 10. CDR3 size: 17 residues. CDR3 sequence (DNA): TGTGCCAGCAGCGCCAAAGAATTAGCGGGGGGTTCCTACGAGCAGTACTTC. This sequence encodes CASSAKELAGGSYEQYF.

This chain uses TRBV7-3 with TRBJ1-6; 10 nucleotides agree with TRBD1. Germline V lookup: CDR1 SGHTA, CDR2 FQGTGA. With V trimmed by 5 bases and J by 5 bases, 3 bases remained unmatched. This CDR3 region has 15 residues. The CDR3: CASSVTGGDNSPLHF. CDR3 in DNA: TGTGCCAGCAGCGTGACAGGGGGCGATAATTCACCCCTCCACTTT.

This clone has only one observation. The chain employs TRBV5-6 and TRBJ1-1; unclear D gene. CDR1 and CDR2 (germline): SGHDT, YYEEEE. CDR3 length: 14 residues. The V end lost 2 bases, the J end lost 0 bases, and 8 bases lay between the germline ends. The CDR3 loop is CASSFSRMNTEAFF. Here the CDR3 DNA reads TGTGCCAGCAGCTTTTCACGGATGAACACTGAAGCTTTCTTT. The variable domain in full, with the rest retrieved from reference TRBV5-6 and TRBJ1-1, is DAGVTQSPTHLIKTRGQQVTLRCSPKSGHDTVSWYQQALGQGPQFIFQYYEEEERQRGNFPDRFSGHQFPNYSSELNVNALLLGDSALYLCASSFSRMNTEAFFGQGTRLTVV.

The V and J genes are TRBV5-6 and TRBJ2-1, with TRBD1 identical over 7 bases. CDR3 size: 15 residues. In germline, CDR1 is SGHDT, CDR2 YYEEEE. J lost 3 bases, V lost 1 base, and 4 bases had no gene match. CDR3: CASSLWDRDYNEQFF. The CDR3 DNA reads TGTGCCAGCAGCTTGTGGGACAGAGACTACAATGAGCAGTTCTTC.

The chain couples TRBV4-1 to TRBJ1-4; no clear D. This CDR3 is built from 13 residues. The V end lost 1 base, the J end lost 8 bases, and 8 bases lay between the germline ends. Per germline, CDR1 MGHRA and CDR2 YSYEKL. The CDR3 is CASSQVESEKLFF. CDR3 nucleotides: TGCGCCAGCAGCCAAGTCGAGTCCGAAAAACTGTTTTTT.

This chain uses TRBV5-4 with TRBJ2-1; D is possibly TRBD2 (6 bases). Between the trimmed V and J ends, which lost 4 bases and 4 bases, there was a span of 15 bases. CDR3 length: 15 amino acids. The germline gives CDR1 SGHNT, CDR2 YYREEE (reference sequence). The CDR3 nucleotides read TGTGCCAGCAGCCGAAGACTAGGTTCGTACAATGAGCAGTTCTTC. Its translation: CASSRRLGSYNEQFF.

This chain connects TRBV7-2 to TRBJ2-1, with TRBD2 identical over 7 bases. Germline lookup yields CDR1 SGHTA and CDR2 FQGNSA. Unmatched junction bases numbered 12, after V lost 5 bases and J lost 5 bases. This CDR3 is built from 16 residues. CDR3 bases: TGTGCCAGCAGCCCGCTCGGGGGGTCTTACGACAATGAGCAGTTCTTC. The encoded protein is CASSPLGGSYDNEQFF.

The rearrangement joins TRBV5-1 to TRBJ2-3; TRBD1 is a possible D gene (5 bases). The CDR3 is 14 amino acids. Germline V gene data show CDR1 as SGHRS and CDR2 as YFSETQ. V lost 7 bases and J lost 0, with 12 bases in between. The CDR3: CASRPGPSTDTQYF. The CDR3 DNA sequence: TGCGCCAGCCGGCCAGGGCCTAGCACAGATACGCAGTATTTT.

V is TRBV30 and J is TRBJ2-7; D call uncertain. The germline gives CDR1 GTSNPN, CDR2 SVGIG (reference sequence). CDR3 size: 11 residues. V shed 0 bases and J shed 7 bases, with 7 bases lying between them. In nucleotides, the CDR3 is TGTGCCTGGAGTGTTGTTGAAGAGCAGTACTTC. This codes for CAWSVVEEQYF.

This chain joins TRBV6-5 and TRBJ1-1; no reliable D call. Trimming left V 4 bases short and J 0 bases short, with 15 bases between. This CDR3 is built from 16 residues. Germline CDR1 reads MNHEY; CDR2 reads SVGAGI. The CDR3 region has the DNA TGTGCCAGCAGTTTCGGGATCTCGGCCATGAACACTGAAGCTTTCTTT. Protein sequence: CASSFGISAMNTEAFF.

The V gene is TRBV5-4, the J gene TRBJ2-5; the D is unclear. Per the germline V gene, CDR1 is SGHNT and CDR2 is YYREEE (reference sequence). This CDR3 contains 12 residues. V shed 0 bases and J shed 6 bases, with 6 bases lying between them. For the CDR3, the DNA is TGTGCCAGCAGCTTGGATGGACAGACCCAGTACTTC. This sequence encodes CASSLDGQTQYF.

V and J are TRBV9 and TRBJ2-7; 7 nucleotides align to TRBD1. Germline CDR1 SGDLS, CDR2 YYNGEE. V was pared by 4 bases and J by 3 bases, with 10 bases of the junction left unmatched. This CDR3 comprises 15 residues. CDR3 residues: CASSPRQGLGYEQYF. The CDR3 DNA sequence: TGTGCCAGCAGCCCACGACAGGGTTTGGGCTACGAGCAGTACTTC.

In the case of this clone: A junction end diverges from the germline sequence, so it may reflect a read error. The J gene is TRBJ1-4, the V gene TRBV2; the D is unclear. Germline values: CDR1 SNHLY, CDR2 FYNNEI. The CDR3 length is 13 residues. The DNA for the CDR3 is TGTGCCTCCCACGTGGACCTTAATCAAAAACTGTTTTTT. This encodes CASHVDLNQKLFF.

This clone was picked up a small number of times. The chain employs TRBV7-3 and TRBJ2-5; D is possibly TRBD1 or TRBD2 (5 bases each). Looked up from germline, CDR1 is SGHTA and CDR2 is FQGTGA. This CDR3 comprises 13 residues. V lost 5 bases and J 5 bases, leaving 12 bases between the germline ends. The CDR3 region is CASSKTWGETQYF. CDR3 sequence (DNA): TGTGCCAGCAGCAAAACCTGGGGGGAGACCCAGTACTTC.

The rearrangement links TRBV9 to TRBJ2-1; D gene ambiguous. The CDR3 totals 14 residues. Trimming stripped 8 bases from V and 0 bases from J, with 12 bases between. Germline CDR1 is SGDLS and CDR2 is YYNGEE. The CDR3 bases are TGTGCCAGTGGCGGCGCCAGCTCCTACAATGAGCAGTTCTTC. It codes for CASGGASSYNEQFF.